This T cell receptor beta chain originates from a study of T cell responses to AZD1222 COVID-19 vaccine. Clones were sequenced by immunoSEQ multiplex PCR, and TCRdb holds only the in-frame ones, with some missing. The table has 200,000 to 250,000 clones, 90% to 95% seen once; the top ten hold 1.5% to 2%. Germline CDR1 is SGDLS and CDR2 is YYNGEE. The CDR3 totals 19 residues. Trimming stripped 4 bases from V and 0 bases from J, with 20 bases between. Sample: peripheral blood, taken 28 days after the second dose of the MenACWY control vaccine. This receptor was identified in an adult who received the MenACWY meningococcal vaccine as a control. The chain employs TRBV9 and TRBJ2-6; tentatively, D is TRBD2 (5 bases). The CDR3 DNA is TGTGCCAGCAGCCCTTTCGGTGGAGACTATAGCTCTGGGGCCAACGTCCTGACTTTC. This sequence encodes CASSPFGGDYSSGANVLTF.